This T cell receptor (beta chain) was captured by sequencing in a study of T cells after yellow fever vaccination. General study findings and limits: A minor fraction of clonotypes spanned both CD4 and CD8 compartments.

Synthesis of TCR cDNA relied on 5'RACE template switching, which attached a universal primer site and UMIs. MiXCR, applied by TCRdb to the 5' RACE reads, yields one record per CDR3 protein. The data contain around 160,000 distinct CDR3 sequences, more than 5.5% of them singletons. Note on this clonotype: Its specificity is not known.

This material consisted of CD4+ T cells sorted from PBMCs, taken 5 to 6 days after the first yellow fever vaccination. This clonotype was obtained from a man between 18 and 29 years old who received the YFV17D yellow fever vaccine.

The CDR3 spells CASSLEQRNEQFF. The DNA of the CDR3 is TGTGCCAGCAGCTTAGAACAGCGCAATGAGCAGTTCTTC. This sequence joins TRBV7-8 and TRBJ2-1; D unclear. The CDR3 spans 13 residues. Trimming removed 1 base from V and 6 bases from J, with 7 bases in between. The germline gives CDR1 SGHVS, CDR2 FQNEAQ.